This T cell receptor (beta chain) appears in the sequencing data of a study of blood T cell repertoires in COVID-19 (dated by TCRdb to the early 2020s). In terms of the full investigation: Collaborator samples came from the United States, Italy and Spain and covered acute and convalescent phases of COVID-19. The material from the prospective study consisted of cDNA or gDNA derived from T cells, B-cell-depleted T cells, or PBMCs. The dataset comprised deeply sampled blood TCRbeta repertoires from subjects exposed to, actively infected with, or recovered from COVID-19. The repertoires were made available in a free public database intended to serve as a resource for research on the immune response to SARS-CoV-2. The samples were drawn from the first 160 participants of the ongoing ImmuneRACE study and from 950 to 1,500 subjects provided by 6 global collaborators. The sample metadata nearly always contained a de-identified subject ID, COVID-19 status, age in years and sex. Where available, HLA class I and class II types were taken from metadata supplied by the sample provider and were not determined by assay-based typing.

A word on this clone: No antigen is known for it. No base quality values were provided; no much bigger clone lies one nucleotide off.

The CDR3 spans 15 residues, from the cysteine through the phenylalanine. CDR3 DNA is the only sequence kept; it has 45 bases, read in frame from the first base. From a lookup of the germline V gene, CDR1 and CDR2 are SGHNT and YENEEA. Here V drops 5 bases and J drops 0 bases, and the junction holds 6 bases not matched to any gene. TCRbeta CDR3 regions were amplified from genomic DNA by means of the immunoSEQ Assay, a bias-controlled multiplex PCR. The authors processed their data as follows. Within the assay, amplification of reference gene primers was used to estimate how many nucleated cells each sample contained. To quantify the absolute abundance of each unique TCRbeta CDR3 rearrangement, sequence reads were collapsed and filtered. For each sample, productive Simpson clonality was calculated as the square root of Simpson's diversity index across productive rearrangements. TCRdb limited this immuneACCESS table to in-frame rearrangements with V and J called. A share of clones is missing; checked studies link under half to unresolved V genes, and the rest is unexplained. The V and J calls and the clone size are those of that table, but D and trimming were determined from the DNA. Within this sample are around 68,000 clones, with 82% of them counted one time only. The ten largest account for around 12% of the sample.

Study-wide findings and limitations: The quantity of clinical and demographic metadata differed by source and by participant and was supplied without curation.

The collaborating institutions used their own protocols to collect whole blood in K2EDTA tubes. For TCRbeta analysis, collaborators shipped samples as frozen whole blood, isolated PBMCs, or DNA extracted from either of those sample types. The sequence links TRBV11-3 to TRBJ2-5; 7 bases in the middle match TRBD1. This TCR derives from a human donor in a cohort sampled during active COVID-19. Material: peripheral blood. The sequence in DNA is TGTGCCAGCAGCCGTGGGACAGACAACCAAGAGACCCAGTACTTC. Its protein reads: CASSRGTDNQETQYF.